The rows below give T cell receptor beta chains drawn from one sample of a study of memory CD8 T cells in hepatitis C reinfection. Libraries were prepared by immunoSEQ multiplex PCR; TCRdb keeps only in-frame clonotypes and omits some of them. The data show approximately 46,000 clones, with 75% to 90% seen just once and 0.72% held by the top ten. Input material: naive CD8+ T cells sorted from blood. Every receptor here comes from a young man with hepatitis C virus infection. CDR3s include the opening cysteine and the closing phenylalanine or tryptophan. Each record gives: CDR3 protein, CDR3 DNA, D gene, clone size, V gene, J gene, CDR3 length. The D gene is left open where the match is weak. Not all rows give a size; the values are once, few, many and, for expanded clones, a class.

CDR3: CASSLSSRQPQHF
DNA: TGTGCCAGCAGCTTAAGTAGCCGGCAGCCCCAGCATTTT
D: -
size: -
V: TRBV7-9
J: TRBJ1-5
length: 13

CDR3: CASSSGLAAYEQYF
DNA: TGTGCCAGCAGTTCCGGACTAGCGGCTTACGAGCAGTACTTC
D: TRBD2
size: -
V: TRBV27
J: TRBJ2-7
length: 14

CDR3: CASSFTDSHYEQYF
DNA: TGTGCCAGCAGCTTTACGGACAGTCACTACGAGCAGTACTTC
D: -
size: -
V: TRBV5-6
J: TRBJ2-7
length: 14

CDR3: CASSPGLAGGSYEQYF
DNA: TGTGCCAGCAGTCCGGGACTAGCGGGAGGCTCCTACGAGCAGTACTTC
D: TRBD2
size: -
V: TRBV27
J: TRBJ2-7
length: 16

CDR3: CASSPAAGAHQPQHF
DNA: TGTGCCAGCAGTCCGGCGGCAGGGGCTCATCAGCCCCAGCATTTT
D: -
size: -
V: TRBV6-6
J: TRBJ1-5
length: 15

CDR3: CASSRAGLTDTQYF
DNA: TGTGCCAGCAGCAGAGCGGGGCTCACAGATACGCAGTATTTT
D: TRBD2
size: -
V: TRBV7-9
J: TRBJ2-3
length: 14

CDR3: CASSLGLNYGYTF
DNA: TGTGCCAGCAGTTTGGGCCTTAACTATGGCTACACCTTC
D: -
size: -
V: TRBV28
J: TRBJ1-2
length: 13

CDR3: CASSVGGGNYGYTF
DNA: TGTGCCAGCAGCGTAGGGGGGGGGAACTATGGCTACACCTTC
D: -
size: -
V: TRBV9
J: TRBJ1-2
length: 14

CDR3: CASSFGSSGGYTF
DNA: TGTGCCAGCAGTTTTGGGTCTTCGGGAGGCTACACCTTC
D: -
size: -
V: TRBV27
J: TRBJ1-2
length: 13

CDR3: CASSIRDRGETQYF
DNA: TGTGCCAGTAGTATTCGGGACAGAGGCGAGACCCAGTACTTC
D: TRBD1
size: -
V: TRBV19
J: TRBJ2-5
length: 14

CDR3: CASSLTGFEQYF
DNA: TGTGCCAGCAGCTTAACAGGGTTCGAGCAGTACTTC
D: -
size: -
V: TRBV11-2
J: TRBJ2-7
length: 12

CDR3: CASSPTGNYEQYF
DNA: TGTGCCAGCAGTCCCACAGGGAACTACGAGCAGTACTTC
D: -
size: -
V: TRBV27
J: TRBJ2-7
length: 13

CDR3: CASSLVAGYSDEQFF
DNA: TGCGCCAGCAGCTTGGTAGCTGGGTATAGCGATGAGCAGTTCTTC
D: -
size: -
V: TRBV5-1
J: TRBJ2-1
length: 15

CDR3: CASSLGGLAGEAETQYF
DNA: TGTGCCAGCAGCTTAGGTGGGCTAGCGGGGGAGGCGGAGACCCAGTACTTC
D: TRBD2
size: -
V: TRBV7-9
J: TRBJ2-5
length: 17

CDR3: CASSQGHSPNQPQHF
DNA: TGCGCCAGCAGCCAAGGGCATTCACCTAATCAGCCCCAGCATTTT
D: -
size: few
V: TRBV4-3
J: TRBJ1-5
length: 15

CDR3: CASSLQGNEQFF
DNA: TGTGCCAGCAGTTTACAGGGTAATGAGCAGTTCTTC
D: -
size: -
V: TRBV5-8
J: TRBJ2-1
length: 12

CDR3: CASSQGTGGVTDTQYF
DNA: TGCGCCAGCAGCCAAGGTACAGGGGGTGTCACAGATACGCAGTATTTT
D: TRBD1
size: -
V: TRBV4-1
J: TRBJ2-3
length: 16

CDR3: CASSLGKGTGKNTEAFF
DNA: TGTGCCAGCAGTTTAGGTAAGGGGACAGGGAAGAACACTGAAGCTTTCTTT
D: TRBD1
size: once
V: TRBV27
J: TRBJ1-1
length: 17

CDR3: CASSYSPGTGELFF
DNA: TGTGCCAGCAGTTACTCACCGGGGACCGGGGAGCTGTTTTTT
D: -
size: -
V: TRBV6-6
J: TRBJ2-2
length: 14

CDR3: CASSLTSGGPGELFF
DNA: TGTGCCAGCAGCTTAACTAGCGGGGGACCCGGGGAGCTGTTTTTT
D: TRBD2
size: -
V: TRBV11-2
J: TRBJ2-2
length: 15

CDR3: CATSHDRGYEQYF
DNA: TGTGCCACCTCTCATGACAGGGGTTACGAGCAGTACTTC
D: TRBD1
size: -
V: TRBV5-6
J: TRBJ2-7
length: 13

CDR3: CASSQGGYEQYF
DNA: TGTGCCAGCAGCCAGGGGGGCTACGAGCAGTACTTC
D: -
size: -
V: TRBV27
J: TRBJ2-7
length: 12

CDR3: CASSTGLAGGSRYEQYF
DNA: TGTGCCAGCAGCACGGGACTAGCGGGAGGCTCCCGCTACGAGCAGTACTTC
D: TRBD2
size: -
V: TRBV5-4
J: TRBJ2-7
length: 17

CDR3: CASSLEITGLASYEQYF
DNA: TGTGCCAGCAGCTTAGAAATTACGGGACTAGCAAGCTACGAGCAGTACTTC
D: TRBD2
size: few
V: TRBV11-2
J: TRBJ2-7
length: 17

CDR3: CASSSRREGRDEQYF
DNA: TGTGCCAGCAGTTCCCGGCGGGAGGGCCGCGACGAGCAGTACTTC
D: TRBD2
size: -
V: TRBV6-1
J: TRBJ2-7
length: 15

CDR3: CASSLAGWSYNEQFF
DNA: TGTGCCAGCAGCTTGGCGGGGTGGTCCTACAATGAGCAGTTCTTC
D: -
size: -
V: TRBV5-4
J: TRBJ2-1
length: 15

CDR3: CASSDRGSGANVLTF
DNA: TGCGCCAGCAGCGACAGGGGGTCTGGGGCCAACGTCCTGACTTTC
D: TRBD1
size: -
V: TRBV5-1
J: TRBJ2-6
length: 15

CDR3: CASSEASRGKVTQYF
DNA: TGTGCCAGCAGTGAAGCGTCCAGGGGAAAGGTTACGCAGTATTTT
D: -
size: -
V: TRBV6-1
J: TRBJ2-3
length: 15

CDR3: CASSFWQQETQYF
DNA: TGTGCCAGCAGCTTTTGGCAGCAAGAGACCCAGTACTTC
D: -
size: -
V: TRBV5-4
J: TRBJ2-5
length: 13

CDR3: CASSASGSAYEQYF
DNA: TGTGCCAGTAGTGCTAGCGGGAGTGCCTACGAGCAGTACTTC
D: TRBD2
size: once
V: TRBV19
J: TRBJ2-7
length: 14

CDR3: CASSTDRADTQYF
DNA: TGTGCCAGCAGCACTGACAGGGCGGATACGCAGTATTTT
D: TRBD1
size: -
V: TRBV2
J: TRBJ2-3
length: 13

CDR3: CSVEDHRDSYEQYF
DNA: TGCAGCGTTGAAGACCACCGGGACTCCTACGAGCAGTACTTC
D: -
size: -
V: TRBV29-1
J: TRBJ2-7
length: 14

CDR3: CASSHYRGLTPNTEAFF
DNA: TGCGCCAGCAGCCACTACAGGGGGCTCACCCCAAACACTGAAGCTTTCTTT
D: TRBD1
size: -
V: TRBV5-1
J: TRBJ1-1
length: 17

CDR3: CASSQGGHSEANTGELFF
DNA: TGCGCCAGCAGCCAAGGGGGACACTCTGAGGCGAACACCGGGGAGCTGTTTTTT
D: -
size: -
V: TRBV4-3
J: TRBJ2-2
length: 18

CDR3: CASSGSSAPGEQFF
DNA: TGTGCCAGCAGCGGGTCTAGCGCCCCTGGGGAGCAGTTCTTC
D: -
size: -
V: TRBV5-4
J: TRBJ2-1
length: 14

CDR3: CASNRGTSRGNEQFF
DNA: TGTGCCAGCAATAGGGGGACTAGTAGGGGGAATGAGCAGTTCTTC
D: TRBD2
size: -
V: TRBV2
J: TRBJ2-1
length: 15

CDR3: CATQRPGGETQYF
DNA: TGTGCCACCCAGAGACCCGGAGGCGAGACCCAGTACTTC
D: -
size: -
V: TRBV2
J: TRBJ2-5
length: 13

CDR3: CASSWGGTSEEQFF
DNA: TGCGCCAGCAGCTGGGGCGGGACTTCAGAAGAGCAGTTCTTC
D: -
size: -
V: TRBV5-1
J: TRBJ2-1
length: 14

CDR3: CASSSGLAGFGYNEQFF
DNA: TGTGCCAGCAGCTCCGGACTAGCGGGATTCGGCTACAATGAGCAGTTCTTC
D: TRBD2
size: once
V: TRBV7-9
J: TRBJ2-1
length: 17

CDR3: CASGQGSYNSPLHF
DNA: TGCGCCAGCGGACAGGGCTCCTATAATTCACCCCTCCACTTT
D: TRBD1
size: -
V: TRBV5-1
J: TRBJ1-6
length: 14

CDR3: CASSPGQGVNTEAFF
DNA: TGTGCCAGCAGCCCCGGACAGGGGGTGAACACTGAAGCTTTCTTT
D: TRBD1
size: -
V: TRBV7-6
J: TRBJ1-1
length: 15

CDR3: CASSFPRTGGTEAFF
DNA: TGTGCCAGTAGTTTCCCTCGGACAGGGGGCACTGAAGCTTTCTTT
D: TRBD1
size: -
V: TRBV19
J: TRBJ1-1
length: 15

CDR3: CASSPMGGFNQPQHF
DNA: TGTGCCAGCAGTCCCATGGGAGGGTTCAATCAGCCCCAGCATTTT
D: -
size: -
V: TRBV28
J: TRBJ1-5
length: 15

CDR3: CASSPYAGGLVNEQFF
DNA: TGTGCCAGCAGTCCTTATGCTGGGGGCTTAGTTAATGAGCAGTTCTTC
D: -
size: -
V: TRBV28
J: TRBJ2-1
length: 16

CDR3: CASSQTTRVGAFF
DNA: TGCGCCAGCAGCCAAACTACCCGGGTGGGAGCTTTCTTT
D: -
size: -
V: TRBV4-3
J: TRBJ1-1
length: 13

CDR3: CASSLADGQGAFF
DNA: TGTGCCAGCAGCTTAGCGGACGGACAGGGGGCTTTCTTT
D: TRBD1
size: -
V: TRBV7-6
J: TRBJ1-1
length: 13

CDR3: CASSFGTSSYEQYF
DNA: TGTGCCAGCAGCTTTGGGACAAGCTCCTACGAGCAGTACTTC
D: -
size: -
V: TRBV11-2
J: TRBJ2-7
length: 14